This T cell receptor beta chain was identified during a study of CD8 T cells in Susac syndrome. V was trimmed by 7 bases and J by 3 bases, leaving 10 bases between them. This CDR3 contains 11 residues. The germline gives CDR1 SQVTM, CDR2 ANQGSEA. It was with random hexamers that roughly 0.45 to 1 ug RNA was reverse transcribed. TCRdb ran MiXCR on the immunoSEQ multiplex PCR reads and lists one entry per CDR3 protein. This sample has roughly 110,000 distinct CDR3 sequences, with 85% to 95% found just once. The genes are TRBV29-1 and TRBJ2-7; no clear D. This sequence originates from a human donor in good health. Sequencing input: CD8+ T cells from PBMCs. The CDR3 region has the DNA TGCAGCGGGGTAACTCGCTACGAGCAGTACTTC. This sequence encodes CSGVTRYEQYF.